This TCR beta chain derives from a study of control samples from healthy donors and cancer patients. TCRdb's table, derived via immunoSEQ multiplex PCR, lists solely in-frame clones and lacks some. In the table there are 60,000 to 95,000 clones, approximately 91% of which are singletons. Trimming removed 6 bases at V and 4 bases at J, with 12 bases between. The V gene's germline CDR1 is MDHEN and CDR2 SYDVKM. CDR3 length equals 14 residues. V gene TRBV28 combines with J gene TRBJ1-4; the D is unclear. The source of this sequence is a woman aged 45-65 years with colorectal cancer. The sample comprised PBMCs. DNA for the CDR3: TGTGCCAGCAGCCGGGAGCAGATTAATGAAAAACTGTTTTTT. Translating gives CASSREQINEKLFF.